This passage covers 24 T cell receptor beta chains from one sample sequenced in a study of T cells in Graves' hyperthyroidism and ophthalmopathy. RNA transcripts provided the source from which TCR beta CDR3 regions were amplified. When the TCR CDR3 underwent first-round RT-PCR, the HTBI primer set was used. TCRdb itself ran the multiplex PCR reads through MiXCR, one entry per CDR3 protein. The table has fewer than 650,000 distinct CDR3 sequences, approximately 13% seen once. The sequenced material came from blood. The source is a woman in her 30s with Graves' hyperthyroidism that later progressed to Graves' ophthalmopathy.

Many counts were recorded for this clonotype. This rearrangement joins TRBV19 to TRBJ1-6; tentative D call: TRBD1 (5 bases). This CDR3 contains 15 residues. V was pared by 7 bases and J by 6 bases, with 16 bases between. Germline assignment: CDR1 LNHDA and CDR2 SQIVND (reference sequence). CDR3 region: CASIYRWGGNSPLHF. CDR3 in DNA: TGTGCCAGTATTTACAGGTGGGGCGGTAATTCACCCCTCCACTTT.

V and J are TRBV6-5 and TRBJ1-1; 8 bases match TRBD1. Germline CDR1 reads MNHEY; CDR2 reads SVGAGI. The junction had 5 bases not matched to a gene; V was cut back by 1 base and J by 4 bases. The CDR3 is 15 amino acids. CDR3 region: CASSYWTGRGTEAFF. CDR3 in DNA: TGTGCCAGCAGTTACTGGACAGGGAGGGGCACTGAAGCTTTCTTT.

J is TRBJ1-6 and V is TRBV6-1; weak D call: TRBD1 (6 bases). Trimming shortened V by 6 bases and J by 6 bases, and 9 bases separated the two germline ends. CDR1 and CDR2 (germline): MNHNS, SASEGT. The CDR3 totals 13 residues. In DNA form, the CDR3 reads TGTGCCAGCAGCACAGGGTTTAATTCACCCCTCCACTTT. It specifies CASSTGFNSPLHF.

This clonotype was recorded at least ten times. This rearrangement joins TRBV12-3 or TRBV12-4 to TRBJ2-2, with 10 bases lining up with TRBD2. There are 16 residues in the CDR3. Trimming removed 6 bases from V and 5 bases from J; junction bases left unmatched: 9. CDR3 protein: CASSAQAGGWTGELFF. The CDR3 DNA is TGTGCCAGCAGCGCCCAAGCGGGAGGGTGGACCGGGGAGCTGTTTTTT.

The CDR3 DNA reads as TGTGCCAGCAGCTTTACAGTAGGGGACACTGAAGCTTTCTTT. It translates to CASSFTVGDTEAFF. The genes are TRBV7-8 and TRBJ1-1, with a tentative D call TRBD1 (5 bases). V was shortened by 3 bases and J by 3 bases, with 11 bases between the two germline ends. Looked up from germline, CDR1 is SGHVS and CDR2 is FQNEAQ. The CDR3 runs 14 residues.

This clonotype has just a few counts. The rearrangement links TRBV19 to TRBJ2-6, with a possible D match to TRBD1 (6 bases). The CDR3 length is 15 residues. In germline, CDR1 is LNHDA, CDR2 SQIVND (reference sequence). V lost 4 bases and J 4 bases, leaving 11 bases between the germline ends. CDR3 amino acids: CASSTRQAGANVLTF. The CDR3 bases are TGTGCCAGTAGTACGAGACAGGCCGGGGCCAACGTCCTGACTTTC.

Ten or more counts support this clonotype. The rearrangement uses TRBV2 and TRBJ1-1; 7 bases match TRBD1. Germline lookup yields CDR1 SNHLY and CDR2 FYNNEI. This CDR3 has 16 amino acids. With V trimmed by 5 bases and J by 0 bases, 9 bases remained unmatched. The CDR3 region is CASSKGGFTVNTEAFF. The CDR3 nucleotides read TGTGCCAGCAGTAAAGGGGGCTTTACAGTGAACACTGAAGCTTTCTTT.

This clonotype has ten or more counts. Possible read error: a much larger clone is one base away. This chain joins TRBV14 and TRBJ2-2; the D is unclear. The V end lost 2 bases, the J end lost 1 base, and 2 bases lay between the germline ends. The CDR3 is 13 residues long. CDR1 is SGHDN and CDR2 is FVKESK in the germline V gene. The CDR3 nucleotides are TGTGCCAGCAGCCAAATGAACACCGGGGAGCTGTTTTTT. Translated, it gives CASSQMNTGELFF. Using reference TRBV14 and TRBJ2-2 for the parts outside the CDR3, the full variable domain is EAGVTQFPSHSVIEKGQTVTLRCDPISGHDNLYWYRRVMGKEIKFLLHFVKESKQDESGMPNNRFLAERTGGTYSTLKVQPAELEDSGVYFCASSQMNTGELFFGEGSRLTVL.

This clonotype was seen once. This may be a read error: a much more frequent sequence differs by one nucleotide. CDR3 nucleotides: TGTGCCAGCAGCCCCCGGAACTCATACTCCTACGAGCAGTACTTC. Its translation is CASSPRNSYSYEQYF. The V call is TRBV7-9, the J call TRBJ2-7; no definite D call. Germline V CDR1 and CDR2: SEHNR, FQNEAQ (reference sequence). Trimming removed 5 bases from V and 0 bases from J, with 14 bases in between. This CDR3 spans 15 amino acids. Full variable domain (rest looked up from reference TRBV7-9 and TRBJ2-7): DTGVSQNPRHKITKRGQNVTFRCDPISEHNRLYWYRQTLGQGPEFLTYFQNEAQLEKSRLLSDRFSAERPKGSFSTLEIQRTEQGDSAMYLCASSPRNSYSYEQYFGPGTRLTVT.

This clonotype occurred once. This sequence may be a read error, since a much larger clone differs from it by one base. The CDR3 here is CVSTPYGSDSPLHF. The CDR3 DNA follows: TGCGTCAGCACCCCATATGGGAGTGATTCACCCCTCCACTTT. V usage is TRBV5-1 and J usage is TRBJ1-6; D call uncertain. The CDR3 runs 14 residues. The germline V gene encodes CDR1 SGHRS and CDR2 YFSETQ.

This clonotype was detected many times. The J gene is TRBJ2-7, the V gene TRBV12-3 or TRBV12-4; D is ambiguous. V was pared by 6 bases and J by 0 bases, with 12 bases between. There are 14 residues in the CDR3. The CDR3, as DNA: TGTGCCAGCAGCGAACGAGGTGGCTCCTACGAGCAGTACTTC. This codes for CASSERGGSYEQYF.

At least ten counts were recorded for this clonotype. The genes are TRBV5-1 and TRBJ2-2; maybe TRBD1 (6 bases). The V gene lost 5 bases and the J gene lost 0 bases, with 11 bases spanning the gap. From germline, CDR1 is SGHRS and CDR2 YFSETQ. The CDR3 contains 15 residues. CDR3 DNA sequence: TGCGCCAGCAGTCTGGACAGAACGAACACCGGGGAGCTGTTTTTT. Its protein is CASSLDRTNTGELFF.

This clonotype showed up many times. This chain connects TRBV28 to TRBJ2-1, with 11 bases identical to TRBD1. Looked up from germline, CDR1 is MDHEN and CDR2 is SYDVKM. J gave up 5 bases and V 4 bases, and 7 bases lay outside the gene matches. The CDR3 is 16 residues long. The CDR3 loop reads CASSYLGQGANNEQFF. The CDR3, as DNA: TGTGCCAGCAGTTATCTCGGACAGGGGGCAAACAATGAGCAGTTCTTC.

Details on this clonotype: One end of the junction varies from germline; a read error may be responsible. The chain joins TRBV4-2 to TRBJ2-2; D may correspond to TRBD1 or TRBD2 (6 bases each). The CDR3 totals 14 residues. Per germline, CDR1 LGHNA and CDR2 YNFKEQ. In DNA, the CDR3 is TGTGCCAGCAGAGGGGGACTTGAAGCCGGGGAGCTATTTTTT. Translated: CASRGGLEAGELFF.

This clonotype was observed a few times. The rearrangement links TRBV10-2 to TRBJ2-3; D call uncertain. The CDR3 length is 14 residues. Germline V CDR1 and CDR2: WSHSY, SAAADI. V lost 0 bases and J 1 base, leaving 5 bases between the germline ends. CDR3 nucleotide sequence: TGCGCCAGCAGTGAGTCGACTGGCACAGATACGCAGTATTTT. Its protein product is CASSESTGTDTQYF.

Many counts were recorded for this clonotype. The chain links TRBV27 to TRBJ2-7, with TRBD2 as a possible D gene (5 bases). Germline CDR1 reads MNHEY; CDR2 reads SMNVEV (reference sequence). The CDR3 has 14 residues. The V and J ends lost 7 bases and 7 bases respectively, with 20 bases between them. CDR3 sequence reads: CASMEDGLLGEQYF. In DNA form, the CDR3 reads TGTGCCAGCATGGAGGACGGTCTTCTGGGGGAGCAGTACTTC.

Many counts were recorded for this clonotype. The CDR3 sequence is CASSLDPNTEAFF. The CDR3 region has the DNA TGTGCCAGCAGCTTAGATCCGAACACTGAAGCTTTCTTT. The genes are TRBV11-3 and TRBJ1-1; no reliable D call. Germline CDR1 is SGHNT and CDR2 is YENEEA. The CDR3 runs 13 residues. The V gene lost 0 bases and the J gene lost 1 base, with 3 bases spanning the gap.

This clonotype was counted at least ten times. The chain has TRBV2 and TRBJ1-4; D may be TRBD1 (5 bases). The CDR3 loop spans 13 amino acids. The germline V and J ends were trimmed by 6 bases and 0 bases, with 5 bases remaining between them. From germline, CDR1 is SNHLY and CDR2 FYNNEI. The CDR3 DNA reads as TGTGCCAGCAGGACAGCAACTAATGAAAAACTGTTTTTT. Residues: CASRTATNEKLFF.

The rearrangement uses TRBV20-1 and TRBJ2-5; 10 nucleotides align to TRBD2. V trimming: 0 bases; J trimming: 1 base; junction bases outside the gene matches: 2. The CDR3 sequence is 15 residues long. Germline V gene lookup returns CDR1 DFQATT and CDR2 SNEGSKA (reference sequence). CDR3 loop: CSAREASGSQETQYF. In nucleotides, the CDR3 is TGCAGTGCTAGAGAGGCTAGCGGGAGCCAAGAGACCCAGTACTTC.

The V and J genes are TRBV6-1 and TRBJ2-3, with TRBD2 identical over 13 bases. Germline assignment: CDR1 MNHNS and CDR2 SASEGT. The CDR3 is 18 amino acids. Unmatched junction bases numbered 8, after V lost 4 bases and J lost 1 base. The DNA for the CDR3 is TGTGCCAGCAGTGCACTAGCGGGAGGGTCGTCTGGCACAGATACGCAGTATTTT. Protein product: CASSALAGGSSGTDTQYF.

This clonotype has ten or more counts. The V and J genes are TRBV12-3 or TRBV12-4 and TRBJ1-2, with D unclear. Trimming stripped 5 bases from V and 8 bases from J, with 12 bases between. CDR3 length equals 12 residues. The CDR3 bases are TGTGCCAGCAGTGAGGGTCAGAGAGGCTACACCTTC. As protein: CASSEGQRGYTF.

This clonotype has more than one count but fewer than ten. The chain recombines TRBV5-6 with TRBJ1-2; no definite D call. The CDR3 is made up of 14 amino acids. CDR1 and CDR2 (germline): SGHDT, YYEEEE. V was pared by 2 bases and J by 2 bases, with 10 bases between. The DNA for the CDR3 is TGTGCCAGCAGCTTCCCCCCACAGAACTATGGCTACACCTTC. The encoded protein is CASSFPPQNYGYTF.

This clonotype was recorded many times. V usage is TRBV30 and J usage is TRBJ1-1, with D possibly being TRBD1 (5 bases). The CDR3 covers 13 residues. V dropped 7 bases and J dropped 1 base, with 13 bases sitting between them. Germline V gene data show CDR1 as GTSNPN and CDR2 as SVGIG (reference sequence). Here the CDR3 DNA reads TGTGCCTTGGCCAGGGCGCGGAACACTGAAGCTTTCTTT. This translates into CALARARNTEAFF.

This clonotype occurred a few times. This chain links TRBV12-3 or TRBV12-4 with TRBJ2-7; either TRBD1 or TRBD2 may fit D (5 bases each). This CDR3 has 17 amino acids. V lost 6 bases and J lost 0, with 21 bases in between. The CDR3 sequence is CASSPAYRNGISYEQYF. In DNA form, the CDR3 reads TGTGCCAGCAGCCCTGCTTACAGGAACGGGATCTCCTACGAGCAGTACTTC.